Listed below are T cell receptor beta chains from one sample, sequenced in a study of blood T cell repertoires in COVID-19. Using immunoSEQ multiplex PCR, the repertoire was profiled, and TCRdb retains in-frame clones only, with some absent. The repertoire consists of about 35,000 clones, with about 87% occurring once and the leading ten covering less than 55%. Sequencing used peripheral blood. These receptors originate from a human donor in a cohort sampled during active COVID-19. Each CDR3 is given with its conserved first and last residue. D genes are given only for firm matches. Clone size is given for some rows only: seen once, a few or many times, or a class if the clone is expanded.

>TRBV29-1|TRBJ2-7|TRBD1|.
CSGGQGLEQYF
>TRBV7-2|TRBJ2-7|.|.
CASSFQGSYEQYF
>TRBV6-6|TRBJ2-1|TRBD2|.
CASSPASGVTNEQFF
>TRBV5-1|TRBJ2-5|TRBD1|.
CASSFGDRAGKTQYF
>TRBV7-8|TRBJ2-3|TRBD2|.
CASSQPGLGDTQYF
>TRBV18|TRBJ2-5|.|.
CASSPPAGFEETQYF
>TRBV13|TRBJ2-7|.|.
CASSLGYGYEQYF
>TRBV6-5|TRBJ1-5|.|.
CASSYTQGRQPQHF
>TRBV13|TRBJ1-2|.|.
CASSLDRDYGYTF
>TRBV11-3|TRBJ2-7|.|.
CASSPRGGYEQYF
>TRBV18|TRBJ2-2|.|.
CASSPGLETGELFF
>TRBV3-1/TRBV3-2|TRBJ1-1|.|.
CASSQVRGEAFF
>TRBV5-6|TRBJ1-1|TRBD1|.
CASSLRDRVPEAFF
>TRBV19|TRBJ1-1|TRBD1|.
CASSITGAGGEEAFF
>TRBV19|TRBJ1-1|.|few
CASSPYPTVSRGNTEAFF
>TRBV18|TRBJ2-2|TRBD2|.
CASGPRNRGGSAGELFF
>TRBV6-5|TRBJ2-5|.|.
CASSRGRRETQYF
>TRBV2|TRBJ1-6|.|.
CAGRQAYNSPLHF
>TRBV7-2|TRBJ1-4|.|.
CASSTTGHPGEKLFF
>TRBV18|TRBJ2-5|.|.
CASSLLGAQETQYF
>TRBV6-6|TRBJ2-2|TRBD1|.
CASSYGTVNTGELFF
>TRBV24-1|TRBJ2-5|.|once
CATSWGEETQYF
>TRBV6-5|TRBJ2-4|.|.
CASSSQALAKNIQYF
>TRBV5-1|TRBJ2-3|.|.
CASGRTGSTDTQYF
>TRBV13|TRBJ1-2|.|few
CASSLEGNYGYTF
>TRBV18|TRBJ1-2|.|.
CASSSDRADYGYTF
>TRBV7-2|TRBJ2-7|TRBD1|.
CASSFQGASYEQYF
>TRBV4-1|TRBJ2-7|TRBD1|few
CASSQTGGAYEQYF
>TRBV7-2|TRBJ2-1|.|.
CASSSRSGNEQFF
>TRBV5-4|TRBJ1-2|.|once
CASSLERAKNYGYTF
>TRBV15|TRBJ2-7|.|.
CATSRDPGGADEQYF
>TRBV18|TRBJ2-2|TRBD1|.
CASSPILGQANGELFF
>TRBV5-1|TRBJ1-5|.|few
CASKISSGAGQPQHF
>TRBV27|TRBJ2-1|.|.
CASSRVGVVGNEQFF
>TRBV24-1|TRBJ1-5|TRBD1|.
CATAGTDNQPQHF
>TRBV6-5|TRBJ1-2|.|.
CATFSGTTGNYGYTF
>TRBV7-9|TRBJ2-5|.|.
CASSNPQTQYF
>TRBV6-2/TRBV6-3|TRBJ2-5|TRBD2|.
CASSPKGRGETQYF
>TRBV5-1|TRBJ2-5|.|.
CASSLVGLAETQYF
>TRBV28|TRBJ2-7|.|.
CASSQPSTTYEQYF
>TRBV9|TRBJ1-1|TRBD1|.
CASSATGGWTEAFF
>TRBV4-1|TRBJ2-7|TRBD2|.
CASSPSSGGNSYEQYF
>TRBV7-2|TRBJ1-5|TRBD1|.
CASSSQGAWQPQHF
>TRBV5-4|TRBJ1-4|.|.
CASSRDRSDEKLFF
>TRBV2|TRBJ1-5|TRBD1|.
CASSGQGAQPQHF
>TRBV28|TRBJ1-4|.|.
CASSSSAATNEKLFF
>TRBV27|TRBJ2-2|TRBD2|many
CASSLRGSGGASTGELFF
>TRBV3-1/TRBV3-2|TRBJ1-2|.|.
CASSQDLGLNYGYTF